These 32 T cell receptor beta chains were all obtained from the same sample, sequenced in a study of post-analysis software for immune sequencing data. Points from the study as a whole: A handful of TRBV segments were significantly more frequent in patients than in controls. TRBV5-6, TRBV5-1 and TRBV20-1 were among these segments.

TCR beta cDNA libraries included unique molecular identifiers. One entry per CDR3 protein, called by TCRdb with MiXCR from the PCR reads. The top ten hold more than 1.5% of the sample, which has under 650,000 distinct CDR3 sequences, roughly 46% seen once. No cognate antigen is known for these TCRs. Sequenced sample: blood. Receptors were obtained from a girl aged 5-17 years with multiple sclerosis.

V gene TRBV6-6 combines with J gene TRBJ2-1; 14 bases match TRBD2. The CDR3 loop spans 14 amino acids. V trimming: 5 bases; J trimming: 7 bases; junction bases outside the gene matches: 1. Germline loops: CDR1 MNHNY, CDR2 SVGAGI (reference sequence). The CDR3 DNA sequence: TGTGCCAGCAGTCGACTAGCGGGAGGGAATGAGCAGTTCTTC. As protein: CASSRLAGGNEQFF.

The sample holds a few counts of this clonotype. The chain uses TRBV29-1 and TRBJ2-5, with 11 bases aligning to TRBD2. CDR1 SQVTM and CDR2 ANQGSEA come from the germline V gene. J gave up 9 bases and V 4 bases, and 13 bases lay outside the gene matches. This CDR3 comprises 15 residues. CDR3 sequence (DNA): TGCAGCGTTGCGGGACTAGCGGATGAAAGGATTCCCCAGTACTTC. Translating it yields CSVAGLADERIPQYF. Drawing the rest from reference TRBV29-1 and TRBJ2-5, the complete variable domain is SAVISQKPSRDICQRGTSLTIQCQVDSQVTMMFWYRQQPGQSLTLIATANQGSEATYESGFVIDKFPISRPNLTFSTLTVSNMSPEDSSIYLCSVAGLADERIPQYFGPGTRLLVL.

This sequence joins TRBV12-3 or TRBV12-4 and TRBJ2-5; no definite D call. The CDR3 runs to 16 residues. V was cut by 3 bases and J by 9 bases, with 23 bases left in between. The CDR3 reads CASSLSSGIVLKAQYF. CDR3 nucleotide sequence: TGTGCCAGCAGTTTGTCCTCTGGGATAGTCTTAAAGGCCCAGTACTTC.

The genes are TRBV4-1 and TRBJ2-5, with D possibly TRBD2 on 6 matching bases. The V gene lost 0 bases and the J gene lost 5 bases, with 13 bases spanning the gap. Germline lookup yields CDR1 MGHRA and CDR2 YSYEKL. This CDR3 is 15 amino acids long. The CDR3 loop reads CASSQDPGARETQYF. CDR3 DNA: TGCGCCAGCAGCCAAGATCCGGGAGCGCGGGAGACCCAGTACTTC.

This clonotype was counted between two and nine times. V is TRBV29-1 and J is TRBJ1-1; a possible D gene is TRBD1 (5 bases). The germline V and J ends were trimmed by 4 bases and 7 bases, with 19 bases remaining between them. This CDR3 contains 14 residues. In germline, CDR1 is SQVTM, CDR2 ANQGSEA. The CDR3 protein is CSVGGPGWKDEAFF. CDR3 nucleotides: TGCAGCGTTGGGGGACCAGGGTGGAAGGATGAAGCTTTCTTT.

The table lists this clonotype with many counts. The DNA for the CDR3 is TGTGCCAGCAGTTACCAGTCAGGCGCCTACGAGCAGTACTTC. This sequence encodes CASSYQSGAYEQYF. The J gene is TRBJ2-7, the V gene TRBV6-5; D uncertain. Germline CDR1 reads MNHEY; CDR2 reads SVGAGI. The CDR3 is 14 amino acids. V was trimmed by 2 bases and J by 2 bases, leaving 10 bases between them.

This clonotype was seen a handful of times. V gene TRBV20-1 combines with J gene TRBJ2-1; tentatively, D is TRBD2 (5 bases). CDR3 length: 14 residues. Deletions cut 6 bases from V and 0 bases from J, with 12 bases between. The germline gives CDR1 DFQATT, CDR2 SNEGSKA (reference sequence). CDR3 amino acids: CSAPPAGSYNEQFF. The CDR3 coding sequence is TGCAGTGCCCCACCTGCGGGCTCCTACAATGAGCAGTTCTTC.

This clonotype was seen only a few times. V is TRBV9 and J is TRBJ2-7; no clear D. Looked up from germline, CDR1 is SGDLS and CDR2 is YYNGEE. The CDR3 totals 14 residues. V lost 1 base and J 5 bases, leaving 13 bases between the germline ends. CDR3 coding DNA: TGTGCCAGCAGCGTACATGGATTACTCGACGAGCAGTACTTC. It encodes CASSVHGLLDEQYF.

The chain is built from TRBV10-3 and TRBJ1-2, with D hard to call. The CDR3 contains 12 residues. From germline, CDR1 is ENHRY and CDR2 SYGVKD. The V end was cut by 6 bases, the J end by 4 bases, with 9 bases between. Here the CDR3 DNA reads TGTGCCATCAGGGGAGACCTCTATGGCTACACCTTC. This translates into CAIRGDLYGYTF.

This clonotype was recorded only once. The rearrangement joins TRBV9 to TRBJ2-7, with D possibly TRBD1 on 6 matching bases. Per the germline V gene, CDR1 is SGDLS and CDR2 is YYNGEE. This CDR3 has 15 residues. Trimming took off 0 bases at V and 5 bases at J, with 15 bases between the two ends. The CDR3 DNA sequence: TGTGCCAGCAGCGTAGACTCCAGGGGAAAGGACGAGCAGTACTTC. Protein product: CASSVDSRGKDEQYF.

The rearrangement uses TRBV7-2 and TRBJ2-7, with a weak D call TRBD2 (5 bases). CDR1 SGHTA and CDR2 FQGNSA come from the germline V gene. The CDR3 extends over 14 amino acids. Trimming took off 5 bases at V and 3 bases at J, with 14 bases between the two ends. The CDR3 loop is CASSPILGSYEQYF. The CDR3 bases are TGTGCCAGCAGCCCCATTCTGGGGAGCTACGAGCAGTACTTC.

This clonotype was counted between two and nine times. The chain couples TRBV24-1 to TRBJ2-1; tentatively, D is TRBD2 (6 bases). With 4 bases removed from V and 6 bases from J, the gap between germline ends came to 12 bases. The germline V gene encodes CDR1 KGHDR and CDR2 SFDVKD. The CDR3 covers 14 residues. The CDR3 bases are TGTGCCACCAGTGACGGAGGAGGGCGCAATGAGCAGTTCTTC. Encoded protein: CATSDGGGRNEQFF.

This clonotype was counted a few times. The J gene is TRBJ2-1, the V gene TRBV12-3 or TRBV12-4, with 7 bases that match TRBD2. This CDR3 comprises 14 residues. Trimming took 3 bases from V and 7 from J; bases not matched to a gene: 6. The CDR3 bases are TGTGCCAGCAGTTTGGCGGGAGCGAGGAATGAGCAGTTCTTC. It translates to CASSLAGARNEQFF.

This chain links TRBV7-2 with TRBJ2-3; D remains ambiguous. The CDR3 covers 14 residues. The germline gives CDR1 SGHTA, CDR2 FQGNSA. V lost 3 bases, J lost 0 bases, and 7 bases lay in between. The DNA of the CDR3 is TGTGCCAGCAGCTTTTACCTGAGCACAGATACGCAGTATTTT. Its translation: CASSFYLSTDTQYF.

The sample holds a few counts of this clonotype. This chain joins TRBV5-1 and TRBJ2-1, with 7 bases identical to TRBD1. The length of the CDR3 is 14 residues. Germline V gene sequence: CDR1 SGHRS, CDR2 YFSETQ. V gave up 3 bases and J gave up 3 bases; unmatched junction bases: 3. This CDR3 reads CASSYGTDYNEQFF. In DNA form, the CDR3 reads TGCGCCAGCAGCTATGGGACAGACTACAATGAGCAGTTCTTC.

V gene TRBV13 combines with J gene TRBJ2-7, with D tentatively TRBD1 (5 bases). The CDR3 spans 13 residues. Germline CDR1 is PRHDT and CDR2 is FYEKMQ (reference sequence). V lost 5 bases to trimming and J lost 2 bases, with 10 bases between them. As DNA, the CDR3 is TGTGCCAGCAGCGCCGACAGAACCTACGAGCAGTACTTC. Its protein product is CASSADRTYEQYF.

V is TRBV5-1 and J is TRBJ2-1, with unresolved D. Germline CDR1 and CDR2: SGHRS and YFSETQ. This CDR3 has 16 residues. V lost 0 bases, J lost 6 bases, and 16 bases lay in between. The CDR3 nucleotides are TGCGCCAGCAGCTTGGAGGGTATCCTTTCCCTCAATGAGCAGTTCTTC. Translation gives CASSLEGILSLNEQFF.

There are a few counts of this clonotype. This chain connects TRBV5-1 to TRBJ2-1, with 8 bases fitting TRBD1. Germline CDR1 is SGHRS and CDR2 is YFSETQ. Germline trimming cut 0 bases from V and 5 bases from J; bases unmatched to any gene: 4. The CDR3 consists of 15 residues. CDR3 protein: CASSLAGGPNNEQFF. In nucleotides, the CDR3 is TGCGCCAGCAGCTTGGCAGGGGGCCCTAACAATGAGCAGTTCTTC.

The J gene is TRBJ1-2, the V gene TRBV7-3; 7 bases align to TRBD1. Trimming removed 5 bases from V and 5 bases from J; junction bases left unmatched: 5. From germline, CDR1 is SGHTA and CDR2 FQGTGA. This CDR3 contains 13 residues. The CDR3 protein is CASSADREYGYTF. CDR3 in DNA: TGTGCCAGCAGCGCCGACAGGGAATATGGCTACACCTTC.

Only a few counts were recorded for this clonotype. The chain recombines TRBV4-1 with TRBJ2-3; tentative D call: TRBD1 (6 bases). In germline, CDR1 is MGHRA, CDR2 YSYEKL. V was cut by 2 bases and J by 3 bases, with 12 bases left in between. This CDR3 has 15 residues. CDR3 in DNA: TGCGCCAGCAGCCAACAACAGGGTACTACAGATACGCAGTATTTT. It codes for CASSQQQGTTDTQYF.

This clonotype occurred a few times. The genes are TRBV29-1 and TRBJ1-2; D possibly corresponds to TRBD1 (5 bases). Germline-derived CDR1 and CDR2 are SQVTM and ANQGSEA. The V gene lost 8 bases and the J gene lost 4 bases, with 14 bases spanning the gap. This CDR3 spans 12 amino acids. The CDR3 loop reads CSIGGGSYGYTF. The CDR3 nucleotides are TGCAGCATCGGGGGGGGTAGCTATGGCTACACCTTC.

The chain employs TRBV12-3 or TRBV12-4 and TRBJ2-5, with D possibly TRBD2 on 5 matching bases. The CDR3 has 15 amino acids. V lost 6 bases and J lost 2, with 16 bases in between. Here the CDR3 DNA reads TGTGCCAGCAGCTACCTACCGGGGTCACAAGAGACCCAGTACTTC. It translates to CASSYLPGSQETQYF.

This clonotype came up a few times. The rearrangement links TRBV5-1 to TRBJ2-3; perhaps D is TRBD1 or TRBD2 (5 bases each). This CDR3 spans 15 amino acids. Germline loops: CDR1 SGHRS, CDR2 YFSETQ. V was trimmed by 4 bases and J by 0 bases, leaving 12 bases between them. CDR3 DNA sequence: TGCGCCAGCAGCGCAGGCCGGGACAGCACAGATACGCAGTATTTT. This translates into CASSAGRDSTDTQYF.

V gene TRBV27 combines with J gene TRBJ1-2; perhaps TRBD1 as D (5 bases). V was clipped by 6 bases and J by 11 bases, with 19 bases between them. The CDR3 has 13 residues. Per germline, CDR1 MNHEY and CDR2 SMNVEV (reference sequence). The CDR3: CASSRGRHPPYTF. In nucleotides, the CDR3 is TGTGCCAGCAGCCGGGGACGCCACCCTCCATACACCTTC.

The CDR3 region is CASSHGGVVGGEQFF. The CDR3 DNA reads as TGTGCCAGCAGCCACGGAGGGGTAGTTGGAGGTGAGCAGTTCTTC. The rearrangement links TRBV4-2 to TRBJ2-1; TRBD2 is a possible D gene (6 bases). The CDR3 runs 15 residues. V gave up 3 bases and J gave up 9 bases, with 18 bases separating them. CDR1 LGHNA and CDR2 YNFKEQ come from the germline V gene.

This clonotype has only a few counts. This chain links TRBV12-3 or TRBV12-4 with TRBJ2-2, with D tentatively TRBD1 (5 bases). V lost 2 bases to trimming and J lost 7 bases, with 8 bases between them. This CDR3 comprises 13 residues. CDR3 residues: CASSLSGNGELFF. CDR3 nucleotides: TGTGCCAGCAGTTTATCAGGGAACGGGGAGCTGTTTTTT.

This clonotype was recorded once. This rearrangement joins TRBV12-3 or TRBV12-4 to TRBJ2-7; TRBD2 aligns across 8 bases. Losses at the gene ends were 3 bases for V and 4 bases for J; bases not matched to a gene: 8. This CDR3 comprises 15 residues. The chain's CDR3 is CASSFSGGHPYEQYF. The CDR3 DNA reads TGTGCCAGCAGTTTTTCGGGGGGGCACCCATACGAGCAGTACTTC.

V and J are TRBV10-3 and TRBJ1-2, with D possibly matching TRBD1 (6 bases). With 6 bases removed from V and 4 bases from J, the gap between germline ends came to 21 bases. The CDR3 totals 16 residues. The germline CDR1 and CDR2 sequences are ENHRY and SYGVKD. CDR3 bases: TGTGCCATCAGCGACGTGGGGGGGCCAACCCGCTATGGCTACACCTTC. The encoded protein is CAISDVGGPTRYGYTF.

The chain's CDR3 is CASSMTGTKNEQFF. The DNA for the CDR3 is TGTGCCAGCAGTATGACCGGGACAAAGAATGAGCAGTTCTTC. The chain uses TRBV27 and TRBJ2-1; weak D call: TRBD1 (6 bases). V lost 5 bases and J lost 7, with 15 bases in between. The CDR3 has 14 residues. Germline CDR1 and CDR2: MNHEY and SMNVEV (reference sequence).

This clonotype was seen more than once but under ten times. This sequence joins TRBV6-5 and TRBJ2-1, with D unresolved. This CDR3 spans 15 amino acids. V was pared by 0 bases and J by 2 bases, with 8 bases between. Germline CDR1 is MNHEY and CDR2 is SVGAGI. The CDR3 DNA follows: TGTGCCAGCAGTTACTCGACCGGGCCCTACAATGAGCAGTTCTTC. This sequence encodes CASSYSTGPYNEQFF.

V is TRBV10-3 and J is TRBJ1-4; 8 bases line up with TRBD1. Germline V gene data show CDR1 as ENHRY and CDR2 as SYGVKD. This CDR3 has 13 amino acids. The J segment lost 6 bases and the V segment lost 6 bases, leaving 3 bases of the junction unmatched. The CDR3 here is CAISPQGDEKLFF. CDR3 nucleotides: TGTGCCATCAGCCCACAGGGGGATGAAAAACTGTTTTTT.

The gene calls are TRBV25-1 and TRBJ2-7; a weak D match, TRBD1 (5 bases). The CDR3 is 12 residues long. Trimming removed 5 bases from V and 3 bases from J, with 8 bases in between. The germline V gene has CDR1 MGHDK and CDR2 SYGVNS. CDR3 nucleotide sequence: TGTGCCAGCAGTAACAGGAACTACGAGCAGTACTTC. Translating gives CASSNRNYEQYF.